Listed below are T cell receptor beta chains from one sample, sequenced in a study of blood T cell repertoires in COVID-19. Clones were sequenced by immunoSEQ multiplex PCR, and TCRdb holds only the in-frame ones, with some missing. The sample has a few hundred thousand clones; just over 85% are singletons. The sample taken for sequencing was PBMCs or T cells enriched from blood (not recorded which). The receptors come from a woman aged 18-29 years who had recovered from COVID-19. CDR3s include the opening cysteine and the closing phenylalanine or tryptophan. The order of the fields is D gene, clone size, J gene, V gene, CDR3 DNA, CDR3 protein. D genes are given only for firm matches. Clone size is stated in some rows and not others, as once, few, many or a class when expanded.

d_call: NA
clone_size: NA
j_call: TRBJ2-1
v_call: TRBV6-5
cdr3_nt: TGTGCCAGCGGGCTAGCGCGTTACAATGAGCAGTTCTTC
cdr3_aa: CASGLARYNEQFF

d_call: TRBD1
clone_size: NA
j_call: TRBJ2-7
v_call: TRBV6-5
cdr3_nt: TGTGCCAGCAGTTACTCACGACAGGGGGCTGCTAGCGTTTACTTC
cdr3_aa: CASSYSRQGAASVYF

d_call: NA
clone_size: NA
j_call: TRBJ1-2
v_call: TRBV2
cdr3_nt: TGTGCCAGCAGCAGGACAGTCTATGGCTACACCTTC
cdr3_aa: CASSRTVYGYTF

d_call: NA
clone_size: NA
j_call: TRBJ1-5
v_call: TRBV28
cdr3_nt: TGTGCCAGCAGTTTACCCGGCGGATACGATAGCAATCAGCCCCAGCATTTT
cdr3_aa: CASSLPGGYDSNQPQHF

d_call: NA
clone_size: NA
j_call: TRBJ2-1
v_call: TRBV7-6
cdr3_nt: TGTGCCAGCAGCTTAGGATCCCTTGCGGGTTACTCCTACAATGAGCAGTTCTTC
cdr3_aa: CASSLGSLAGYSYNEQFF

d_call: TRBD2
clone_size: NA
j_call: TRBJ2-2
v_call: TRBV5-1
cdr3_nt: TGCGCCAGCAGCTTACTAGCGGGAGTCCCCGGGGAGCTGTTTTTT
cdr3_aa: CASSLLAGVPGELFF

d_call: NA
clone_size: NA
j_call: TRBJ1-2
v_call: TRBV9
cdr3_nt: TGTGCCAGCAGCGTAGATGACGGGAACTATGGCTACACCTTC
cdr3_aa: CASSVDDGNYGYTF

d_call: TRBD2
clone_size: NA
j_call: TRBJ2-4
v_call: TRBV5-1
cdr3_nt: TGCGCCAGCAGCTTCGGGTCTAGCGGGAGGGAAGGGCTAGCCAAAAACATTCAGTACTTC
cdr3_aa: CASSFGSSGREGLAKNIQYF

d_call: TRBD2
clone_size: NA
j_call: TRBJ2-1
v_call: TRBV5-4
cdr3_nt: TGTGCCAGCAGCTTCCCGGGGCGGGGGTGGTACAATGAGCAGTTCTTC
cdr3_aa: CASSFPGRGWYNEQFF

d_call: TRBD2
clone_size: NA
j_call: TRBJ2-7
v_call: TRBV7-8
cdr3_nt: TGTGCCAGCAGCTACGACGGGACTAGCGGCTACGAGCAGTACTTC
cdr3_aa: CASSYDGTSGYEQYF

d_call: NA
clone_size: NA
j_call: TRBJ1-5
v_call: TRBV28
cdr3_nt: TGTGCCAGCAGGACCCCGACTAAATTGGGACAGCCCCAGCATTTT
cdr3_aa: CASRTPTKLGQPQHF

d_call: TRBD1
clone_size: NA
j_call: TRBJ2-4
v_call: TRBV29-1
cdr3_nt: TGCAGCGTCCTGCCTGGGACAGGAGAAAACATTCAGTACTTC
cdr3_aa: CSVLPGTGENIQYF

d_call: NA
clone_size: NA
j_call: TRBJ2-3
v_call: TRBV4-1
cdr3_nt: TGCGCCAGCAGCGAATGGGTAGCAACTAGCACAGATACGCAGTATTTT
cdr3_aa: CASSEWVATSTDTQYF

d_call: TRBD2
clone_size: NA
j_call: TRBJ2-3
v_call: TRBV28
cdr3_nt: TGTGCCAGCAGTTTATCCCTGACTAGCGTCACTAGCACAGATACGCAGTATTTT
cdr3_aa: CASSLSLTSVTSTDTQYF

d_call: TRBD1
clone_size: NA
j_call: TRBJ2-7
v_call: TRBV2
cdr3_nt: TGTGCCAGCAGTGACCTCGGGACAGGGGGGGACGAGCAGTACTTC
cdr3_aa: CASSDLGTGGDEQYF

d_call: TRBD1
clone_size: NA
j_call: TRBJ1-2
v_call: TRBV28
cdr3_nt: TGTGCCAGCAGCGAACCTACAGGGGATGGCTACACCTTC
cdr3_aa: CASSEPTGDGYTF

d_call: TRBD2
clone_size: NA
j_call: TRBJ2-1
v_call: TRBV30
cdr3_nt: TGTGCCTGGAGTTTCCAGACTAGCGGGGGGGCCTATGAGCAGTTCTTC
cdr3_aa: CAWSFQTSGGAYEQFF

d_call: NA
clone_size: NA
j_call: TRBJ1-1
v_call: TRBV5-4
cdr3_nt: TGTGCCAGCAGCTTGGACAGGGAGGGCACTGAAGCTTTCTTT
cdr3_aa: CASSLDREGTEAFF

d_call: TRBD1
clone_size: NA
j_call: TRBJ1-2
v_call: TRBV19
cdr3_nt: TGTGCCAGTAGTGGACCGGGACAGGGGATTACTGGCTACACCTTC
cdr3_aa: CASSGPGQGITGYTF

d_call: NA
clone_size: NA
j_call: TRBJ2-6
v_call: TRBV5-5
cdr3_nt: TGTGCCAGCAGCGGTACAGGTTCTGGGGCCAACGTCCTGACTTTC
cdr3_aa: CASSGTGSGANVLTF

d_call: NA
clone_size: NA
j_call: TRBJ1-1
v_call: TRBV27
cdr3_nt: TGTGCCAGCCAGGTCGGGGTTCGGAGCACTGAAGCTTTCTTT
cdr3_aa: CASQVGVRSTEAFF

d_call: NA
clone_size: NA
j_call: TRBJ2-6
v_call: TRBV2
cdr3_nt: TGTGCCAGCAGTGAAGCGCGGTTCTCTGGGGCCAACGTCCTGACTTTC
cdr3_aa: CASSEARFSGANVLTF

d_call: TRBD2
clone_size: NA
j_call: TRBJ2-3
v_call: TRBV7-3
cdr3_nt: TGTGCCAGCAGCTTAGGACTAGCGGGGGGCACAGATACGCAGTATTTT
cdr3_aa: CASSLGLAGGTDTQYF

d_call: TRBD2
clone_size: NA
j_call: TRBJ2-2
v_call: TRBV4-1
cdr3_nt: TGCGCCAGCAGCCAAGGACTAGCGGGAACCGGGGAGCTGTTTTTT
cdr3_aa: CASSQGLAGTGELFF

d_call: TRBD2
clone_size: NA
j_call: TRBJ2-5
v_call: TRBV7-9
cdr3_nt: TGTGCCAGCAGCCCTCGGGAGGGGGAAGAGACCCAGTACTTC
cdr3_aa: CASSPREGEETQYF

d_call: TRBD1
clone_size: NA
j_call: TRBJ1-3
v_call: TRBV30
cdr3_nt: TGTGCCTGGCCCGGGACAGGGGGGTCCGGAAACACCATATATTTT
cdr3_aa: CAWPGTGGSGNTIYF

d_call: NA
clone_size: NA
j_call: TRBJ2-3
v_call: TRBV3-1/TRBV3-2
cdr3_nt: TGTGCCAGCAGCCCCCACAGGGCCGGGGCAGATACGCAGTATTTT
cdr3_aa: CASSPHRAGADTQYF

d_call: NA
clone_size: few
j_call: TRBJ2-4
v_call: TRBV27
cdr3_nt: TGTGCCAGCAGCCCGGACATAGCCAAAAACATTCAGTACTTC
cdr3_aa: CASSPDIAKNIQYF

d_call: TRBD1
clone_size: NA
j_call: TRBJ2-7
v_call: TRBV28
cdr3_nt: TGTGCCAGCAGTTTATTGACGGGACAGGGGGCCTACGAGCAGTACTTC
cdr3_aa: CASSLLTGQGAYEQYF

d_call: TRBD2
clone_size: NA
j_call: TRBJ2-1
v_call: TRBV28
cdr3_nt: TGTGCCAGCAGTGACCCTAGCGGGGGGGCGTGGTTCTTC
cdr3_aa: CASSDPSGGAWFF

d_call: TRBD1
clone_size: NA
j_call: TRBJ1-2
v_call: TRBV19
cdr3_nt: TGTGCCAGTACCCCAGGAGGACAGGGTAGTAAGGGCTACACCTTC
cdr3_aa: CASTPGGQGSKGYTF

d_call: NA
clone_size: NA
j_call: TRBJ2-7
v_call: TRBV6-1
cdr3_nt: TGTGCCAGCAGTGAAGGGCAGGGAAGAGTCGAGCAGTACTTC
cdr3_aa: CASSEGQGRVEQYF

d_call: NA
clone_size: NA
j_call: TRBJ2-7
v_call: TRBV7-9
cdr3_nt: TGTGCCAGCAGCTTGACAGGTTACGAGCAGTACTTC
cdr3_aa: CASSLTGYEQYF

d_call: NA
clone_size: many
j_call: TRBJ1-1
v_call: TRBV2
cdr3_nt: TGTGCCAGCAGTCGGGTGGGGGGAGCTTTCTTT
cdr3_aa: CASSRVGGAFF

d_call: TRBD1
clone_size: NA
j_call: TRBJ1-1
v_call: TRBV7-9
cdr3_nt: TGTGCCAGCAGCTTAGTTGGGACAGGATTGAACACTGAAGCTTTCTTT
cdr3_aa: CASSLVGTGLNTEAFF

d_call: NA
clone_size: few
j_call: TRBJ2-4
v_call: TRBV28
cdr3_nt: TGTGCCAGCAGTACCACCCGGGGGGCCAAAAACATTCAGTACTTC
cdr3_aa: CASSTTRGAKNIQYF

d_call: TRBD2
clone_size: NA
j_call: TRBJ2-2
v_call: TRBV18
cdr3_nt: TGTGCCAGCTCACCCCGGGGGGGCGCGAACACCGGGGAGCTGTTTTTT
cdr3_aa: CASSPRGGANTGELFF

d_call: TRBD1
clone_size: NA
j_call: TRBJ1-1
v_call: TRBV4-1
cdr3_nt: TGCGCCAGCAGCCAAGAGGGACAGGGGATATTGAACACTGAAGCTTTCTTT
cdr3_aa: CASSQEGQGILNTEAFF

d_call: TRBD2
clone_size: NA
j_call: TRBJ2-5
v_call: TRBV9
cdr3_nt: TGTGCCAGCAGCGTAAGGGGACTAGCGGGGGCTGTGGAAGAGACCCAGTACTTC
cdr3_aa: CASSVRGLAGAVEETQYF

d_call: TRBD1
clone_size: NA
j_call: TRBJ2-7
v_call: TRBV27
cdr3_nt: TGTGCCAGCAGTTTTAGTAAGGGGGCGATCTCCTACGAGCAGTACTTC
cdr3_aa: CASSFSKGAISYEQYF

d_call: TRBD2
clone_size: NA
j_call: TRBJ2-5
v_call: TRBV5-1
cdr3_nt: TGCGCCAGCAGCTTAGGACTAGCGGCCGCCGGAGAGACCCAGTACTTC
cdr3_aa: CASSLGLAAAGETQYF

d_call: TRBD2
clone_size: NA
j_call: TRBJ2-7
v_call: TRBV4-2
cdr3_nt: TGTGCCAGCAGCCAAGAGGAAGGTAGCGGGGCCATGGGAGGGCAGTACTTC
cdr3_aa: CASSQEEGSGAMGGQYF

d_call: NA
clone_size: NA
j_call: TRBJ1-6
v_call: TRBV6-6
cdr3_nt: TGTGCCAGCAGTTATAGAGAGAATTCACCCCTCCACTTT
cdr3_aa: CASSYRENSPLHF